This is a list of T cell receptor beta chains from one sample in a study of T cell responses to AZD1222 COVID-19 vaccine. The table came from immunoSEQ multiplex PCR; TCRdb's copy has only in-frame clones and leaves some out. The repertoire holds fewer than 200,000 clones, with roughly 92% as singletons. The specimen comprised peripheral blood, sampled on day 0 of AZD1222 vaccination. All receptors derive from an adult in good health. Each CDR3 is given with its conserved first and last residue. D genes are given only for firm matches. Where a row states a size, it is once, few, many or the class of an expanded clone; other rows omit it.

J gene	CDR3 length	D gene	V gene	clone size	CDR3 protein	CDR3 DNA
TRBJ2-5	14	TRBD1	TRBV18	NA	CASSPGQRQETQYF	TGTGCCAGCTCCCCGGGACAGCGGCAAGAGACCCAGTACTTC
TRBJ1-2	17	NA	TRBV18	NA	CASSPNSRAPGRYGYTF	TGTGCCAGCTCACCCAATTCCAGGGCGCCTGGGCGCTATGGCTACACCTTC
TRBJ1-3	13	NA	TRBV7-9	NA	CANKEGSGNTIYF	TGTGCCAACAAGGAGGGGTCTGGAAACACCATATATTTT
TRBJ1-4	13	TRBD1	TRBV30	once	CARAGQGDEKLFF	TGTGCCCGAGCCGGACAGGGGGACGAAAAACTGTTTTTT
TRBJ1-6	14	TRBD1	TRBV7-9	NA	CASSPQGVGSPLHF	TGTGCCAGCAGCCCGCAGGGGGTTGGGTCACCCCTCCACTTT
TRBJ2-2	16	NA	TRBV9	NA	CASSVGRGAFYGELFF	TGTGCCAGCAGCGTCGGTCGGGGGGCCTTCTACGGGGAGCTGTTTTTT
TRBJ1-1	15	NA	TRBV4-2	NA	CASSLREDTNTEAFF	TGTGCCAGCAGCCTCAGGGAGGACACGAACACTGAAGCTTTCTTT
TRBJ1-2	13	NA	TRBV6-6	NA	CASSNRGSYGYTF	TGTGCCAGCAGCAATAGAGGGAGCTATGGCTACACCTTC
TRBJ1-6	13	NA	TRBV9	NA	CASSETPGSPLHF	TGTGCCAGCAGCGAGACCCCAGGGTCACCCCTCCACTTT
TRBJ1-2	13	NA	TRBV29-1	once	CSVEDQGGYGYTF	TGCAGCGTTGAAGACCAGGGTGGCTATGGCTACACCTTC
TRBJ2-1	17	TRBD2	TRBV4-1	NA	CASSQDQTSGGKNEQFF	TGCGCCAGCAGCCAAGATCAGACTAGCGGGGGCAAGAATGAGCAGTTCTTC
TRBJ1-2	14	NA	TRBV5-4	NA	CASRLYGGRSGYTF	TGTGCCAGCAGATTATATGGGGGTCGGAGTGGCTACACCTTC
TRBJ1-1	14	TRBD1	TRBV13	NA	CASSQGVSGTEAFF	TGTGCCAGCTCCCAGGGGGTTAGCGGCACTGAAGCTTTCTTT
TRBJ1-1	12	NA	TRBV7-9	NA	CASWGVYPEAFF	TGTGCCAGTTGGGGGGTTTACCCTGAAGCTTTCTTT
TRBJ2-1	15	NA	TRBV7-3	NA	CASKESGTGYNEQFF	TGTGCCAGCAAGGAGAGTGGGACGGGCTACAATGAGCAGTTCTTC
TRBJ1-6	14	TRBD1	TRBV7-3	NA	CASSATGADSPLHF	TGTGCCAGCAGCGCGACAGGGGCCGATTCACCCCTCCACTTT
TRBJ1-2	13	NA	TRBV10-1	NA	CASSELQPYGYTF	TGCGCCAGCAGTGAATTACAACCCTATGGCTACACCTTC
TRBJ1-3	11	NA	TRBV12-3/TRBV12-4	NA	CASKIGNTIYF	TGTGCCAGTAAGATCGGAAACACCATATATTTT
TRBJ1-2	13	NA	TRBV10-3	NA	CAISESIGNGYTF	TGTGCCATCAGTGAGTCGATAGGGAATGGCTACACCTTC
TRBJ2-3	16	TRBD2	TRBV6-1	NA	CASSDLALAGGDTQYF	TGTGCCAGCAGTGACCTAGCGCTAGCGGGAGGAGATACGCAGTATTTT
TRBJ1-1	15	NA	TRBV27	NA	CASSITLGVNTEAFF	TGTGCCAGCAGTATTACCCTAGGGGTGAACACTGAAGCTTTCTTT
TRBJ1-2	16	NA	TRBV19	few	CASISGTFFLNYGYTF	TGTGCCAGTATTTCCGGGACATTCTTCCTCAACTATGGCTACACCTTC
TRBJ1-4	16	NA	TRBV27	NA	CASSSTVGVGNEKLFF	TGTGCCAGCAGTTCTACGGTCGGAGTAGGGAATGAAAAACTGTTTTTT
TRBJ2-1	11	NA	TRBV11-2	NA	CASSKSTEQFF	TGTGCCAGCAGCAAGTCCACTGAGCAGTTCTTC
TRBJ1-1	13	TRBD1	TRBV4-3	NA	CASGRQGATEAFF	TGCGCCAGCGGTCGACAGGGTGCCACTGAAGCTTTCTTT
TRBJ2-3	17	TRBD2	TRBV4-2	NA	CASSQVTSGGATDTQYF	TGTGCCAGCAGCCAAGTTACTAGCGGGGGCGCCACAGATACGCAGTATTTT
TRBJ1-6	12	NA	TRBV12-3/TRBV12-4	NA	CASSLKTPPLHF	TGTGCCAGCAGTTTAAAGACGCCACCCCTCCACTTT
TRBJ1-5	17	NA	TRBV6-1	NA	CASSEPVLRRGYQPQHF	TGTGCCAGCAGTGAACCTGTTCTTAGAAGGGGATACCAGCCCCAGCATTTT
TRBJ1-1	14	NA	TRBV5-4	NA	CASSPGQMNTEAFF	TGTGCCAGCAGCCCCGGACAGATGAACACTGAAGCTTTCTTT
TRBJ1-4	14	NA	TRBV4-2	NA	CASSQETRGEKLFF	TGTGCCAGCAGCCAAGAAACCCGAGGTGAAAAACTGTTTTTT
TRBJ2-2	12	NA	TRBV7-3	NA	CASSFYTGELFF	TGTGCCAGCAGCTTTTACACCGGGGAGCTGTTTTTT
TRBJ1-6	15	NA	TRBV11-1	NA	CASSARGLANSPLHF	TGTGCCAGCAGCGCCCGGGGGCTCGCCAATTCACCCCTCCACTTT
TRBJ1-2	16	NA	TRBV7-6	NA	CASSLGGRGPNYGYTF	TGTGCCAGCAGCTTAGGAGGAAGGGGACCTAACTATGGCTACACCTTC
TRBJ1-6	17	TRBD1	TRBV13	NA	CASSLDRGLSYNSPLHF	TGTGCCAGCAGCTTAGACAGGGGGCTCTCCTATAATTCACCCCTCCACTTT
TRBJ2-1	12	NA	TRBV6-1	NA	CASSEAVQVPFF	TGTGCCAGCAGTGAAGCCGTACAGGTGCCTTTCTTC
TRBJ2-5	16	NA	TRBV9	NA	CASSVGGNNLGETQYF	TGTGCCAGCAGCGTAGGGGGGAATAACCTTGGGGAGACCCAGTACTTC
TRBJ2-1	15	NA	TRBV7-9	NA	CASSFPRGVNDEQFF	TGTGCCAGCAGCTTTCCTCGAGGGGTAAACGATGAGCAGTTCTTC
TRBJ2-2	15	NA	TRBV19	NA	CASTKGQGNTGELFF	TGTGCCAGTACCAAGGGACAAGGAAACACCGGGGAGCTGTTTTTT
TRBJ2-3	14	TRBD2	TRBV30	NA	CAWGLAGAVDTQYF	TGTGCCTGGGGACTAGCGGGAGCGGTAGATACGCAGTATTTT
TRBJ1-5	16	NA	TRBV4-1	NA	CASSQKGEGGGQPQHF	TGCGCCAGCAGCCAAAAAGGTGAGGGAGGGGGTCAGCCCCAGCATTTT
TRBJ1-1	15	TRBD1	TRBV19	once	CASSIIGQGRTEAFF	TGTGCCAGTAGTATCATCGGACAGGGTAGGACTGAAGCTTTCTTT
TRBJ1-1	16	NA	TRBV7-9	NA	CASSLYRNSMNTEAFF	TGTGCCAGCAGCTTATATAGGAACAGTATGAACACTGAAGCTTTCTTT
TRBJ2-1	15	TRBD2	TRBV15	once	CATSREREGYNEQFF	TGTGCCACCAGCAGAGAGCGGGAGGGCTACAATGAGCAGTTCTTC
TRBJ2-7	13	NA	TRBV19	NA	CASNLVGGTEQYF	TGTGCCAGTAATCTTGTTGGCGGGACTGAGCAGTACTTC
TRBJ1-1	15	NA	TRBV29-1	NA	CSVPWEWGRHTEAFF	TGCAGCGTTCCTTGGGAGTGGGGGCGACACACTGAAGCTTTCTTT
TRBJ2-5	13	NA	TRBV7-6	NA	CASQGGVRETQYF	TGTGCCAGTCAGGGGGGGGTAAGAGAGACCCAGTACTTC
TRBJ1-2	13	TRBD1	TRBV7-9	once	CASSRGTEYGYTF	TGTGCCAGCAGCCGCGGGACAGAATATGGCTACACCTTC
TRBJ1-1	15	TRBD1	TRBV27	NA	CASNRAGQGGTEAFF	TGTGCCAGCAACCGGGCCGGACAGGGAGGGACTGAAGCTTTCTTT
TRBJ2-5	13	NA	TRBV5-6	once	CASSLGEQGTQYF	TGTGCCAGCAGCTTGGGGGAACAGGGGACCCAGTACTTC
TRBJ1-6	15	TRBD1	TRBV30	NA	CAWAPPGTGRSPLHF	TGTGCCTGGGCTCCTCCCGGGACAGGGCGCTCACCCCTCCACTTT
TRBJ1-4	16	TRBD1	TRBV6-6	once	CASSYRSGTGDEKLFF	TGTGCCAGCAGTTACCGGTCCGGGACAGGGGATGAAAAACTGTTTTTT
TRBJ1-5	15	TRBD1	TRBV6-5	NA	CASSSRTGGDQPQHF	TGTGCCAGCAGTTCCCGGACAGGGGGCGATCAGCCCCAGCATTTT
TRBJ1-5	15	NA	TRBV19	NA	CASSLTEYSNQPQHF	TGTGCCAGTAGCCTGACAGAATATAGCAATCAGCCCCAGCATTTT
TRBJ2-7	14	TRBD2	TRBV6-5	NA	CASTTGSGLDEQYF	TGTGCCAGCACCACGGGTAGCGGGCTCGACGAGCAGTACTTC
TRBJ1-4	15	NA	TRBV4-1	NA	CASSSRGTDNEKLFF	TGCGCCAGCAGCTCTCGCGGGACGGATAATGAAAAACTGTTTTTT
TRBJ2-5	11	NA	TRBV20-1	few	CSAYAGGTQYF	TGCAGTGCTTACGCTGGAGGGACCCAGTACTTC
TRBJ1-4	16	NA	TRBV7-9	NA	CASSLGDVATNEKLFF	TGTGCCAGCAGCTTGGGGGATGTCGCAACTAATGAAAAACTGTTTTTT
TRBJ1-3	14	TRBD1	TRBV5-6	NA	CASSRTGSGNTIYF	TGTGCCAGCAGTCGGACAGGGTCTGGAAACACCATATATTTT
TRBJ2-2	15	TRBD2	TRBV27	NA	CASARWGGDTGELFF	TGTGCCAGCGCTAGGTGGGGGGGTGACACCGGGGAGCTGTTTTTT